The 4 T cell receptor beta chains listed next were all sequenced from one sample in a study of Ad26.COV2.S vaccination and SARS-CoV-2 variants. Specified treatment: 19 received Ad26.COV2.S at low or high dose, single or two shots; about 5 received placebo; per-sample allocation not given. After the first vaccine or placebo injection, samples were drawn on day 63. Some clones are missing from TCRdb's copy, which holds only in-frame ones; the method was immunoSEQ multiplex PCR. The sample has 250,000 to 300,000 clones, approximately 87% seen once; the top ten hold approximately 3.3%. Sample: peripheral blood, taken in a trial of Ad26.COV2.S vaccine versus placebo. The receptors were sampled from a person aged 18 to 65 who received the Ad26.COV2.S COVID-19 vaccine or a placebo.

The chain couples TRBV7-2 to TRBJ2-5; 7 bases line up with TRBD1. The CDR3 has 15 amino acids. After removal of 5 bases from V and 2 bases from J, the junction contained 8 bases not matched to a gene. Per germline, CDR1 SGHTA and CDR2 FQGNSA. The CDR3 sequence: CASSRSGTVQETQYF. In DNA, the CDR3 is TGTGCCAGCAGCAGGTCCGGGACAGTGCAAGAGACCCAGTACTTC.

CDR3 sequence reads: CASSPWDRSYNEQFF. The DNA of the CDR3 is TGTGCCAGCAGCCCATGGGACCGCTCCTACAATGAGCAGTTCTTC. This chain connects TRBV3-1 (or the pseudogene TRBV3-2) to TRBJ2-1; D is tentatively TRBD1 or TRBD2 (5 bases each). The V end lost 4 bases, the J end lost 0 bases, and 10 bases lay between the germline ends. Germline lookup yields CDR1 LGHDT and CDR2 YNNKEL (reference sequence). The CDR3 totals 15 residues.

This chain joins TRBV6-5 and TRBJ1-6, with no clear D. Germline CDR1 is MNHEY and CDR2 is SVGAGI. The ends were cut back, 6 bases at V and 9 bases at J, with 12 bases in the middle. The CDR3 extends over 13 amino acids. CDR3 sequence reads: CASRQGEASPLHF. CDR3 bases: TGTGCCAGCAGGCAAGGAGAAGCTTCACCCCTCCACTTT.

The CDR3 DNA reads as TGCAGCACTCAGGGGGCGTTGAACACGAACTATGGCTACACCTTC. Amino acids: CSTQGALNTNYGYTF. V gene TRBV29-1 combines with J gene TRBJ1-2, with 8 positions matching TRBD1. Germline V gene lookup returns CDR1 SQVTM and CDR2 ANQGSEA. The CDR3 has 15 residues. J gave up 2 bases and V 8 bases, and 13 bases lay outside the gene matches.